A selection of T cell receptor beta chains follows, all from one sample in a study of blood T cell repertoires in COVID-19. The table came from immunoSEQ multiplex PCR; TCRdb's copy has only in-frame clones and leaves some out. The sample includes approximately 250,000 clones, over 75% of them seen just once. The sequencing sample was made of PBMCs or T cells enriched from blood (not recorded which). These receptors came from a woman aged 25 to 39 who had recovered from COVID-19. Both conserved end residues are part of each CDR3. Each record gives: CDR3 protein, CDR3 DNA, V gene, J gene, D gene, clone size. A D gene is named only where the DNA matches it firmly. Only some rows state a clone size, as once, few, many or a class for expanded clones.

CASSLGGGPYNEQFF	TGTGCCAGCAGCTTGGGAGGGGGGCCGTACAATGAGCAGTTCTTC	TRBV7-9	TRBJ2-1	NA	NA
CASRMGGENIQYF	TGCGCCAGCAGAATGGGGGGGGAAAACATTCAGTACTTC	TRBV10-1	TRBJ2-4	TRBD2	NA
CASSPQRELYNEQFF	TGTGCCAGCAGTCCCCAGCGGGAACTCTACAATGAGCAGTTCTTC	TRBV27	TRBJ2-1	TRBD2	NA
CASSLFGDNSPLHF	TGTGCCAGCAGCTTATTCGGGGATAATTCACCCCTCCACTTT	TRBV7-3	TRBJ1-6	NA	few
CASSEGTGNTDTQYF	TGTGCCAGCAGTGAAGGGACAGGGAACACAGATACGCAGTATTTT	TRBV6-1	TRBJ2-3	TRBD1	once
CASSSPERRGEKLFF	TGTGCCAGCAGCTCGCCAGAGAGGAGAGGGGAAAAACTGTTTTTT	TRBV11-2	TRBJ1-4	NA	NA
CASTQGGYEQYF	TGTGCCAGCACTCAAGGGGGCTACGAGCAGTACTTC	TRBV28	TRBJ2-7	NA	NA
CASSVTSTVSGNTIYF	TGTGCCAGCAGCGTGACATCCACCGTCTCTGGAAACACCATATATTTT	TRBV9	TRBJ1-3	NA	NA
CASTLGATGPQETQYF	TGCGCCAGCACTCTTGGGGCGACAGGCCCACAAGAGACCCAGTACTTC	TRBV5-1	TRBJ2-5	NA	NA
CASSGAAGSLETQYF	TGTGCCAGCAGCGGGGCAGCGGGGAGTCTGGAGACCCAGTACTTC	TRBV9	TRBJ2-5	TRBD2	NA
CASGGGRDRGTNEQFF	TGTGCCAGCGGAGGGGGCCGGGACAGGGGCACGAATGAGCAGTTCTTC	TRBV9	TRBJ2-1	TRBD1	NA
CASNLNLNSPLHF	TGTGCCAGCAATCTTAACCTAAATTCACCCCTCCACTTT	TRBV6-1	TRBJ1-6	NA	NA
CASSFGGEQFF	TGCGCCAGCAGCTTCGGGGGTGAGCAGTTCTTC	TRBV5-1	TRBJ2-1	NA	NA
CASSDVAENQPQHF	TGTGCCAGCAGTGACGTGGCAGAAAATCAGCCCCAGCATTTT	TRBV2	TRBJ1-5	NA	NA
CASSLARAEAFF	TGTGCCAGCAGTTTAGCCAGGGCCGAAGCTTTCTTT	TRBV28	TRBJ1-1	NA	NA
CASSGRGQGSNQPQHF	TGCGCCAGCAGCGGGCGGGGACAGGGTAGCAATCAGCCCCAGCATTTT	TRBV5-1	TRBJ1-5	TRBD1	few
CASSTRHDVVASNSPLHF	TGTGCCAGCAGCACCAGACATGATGTAGTGGCCTCTAATTCACCCCTCCACTTT	TRBV27	TRBJ1-6	NA	NA
CASGNLQGTEAFF	TGTGCCAGCGGAAACCTACAGGGAACGGAAGCTTTCTTT	TRBV21-1	TRBJ1-1	NA	NA